This T cell receptor (beta chain) was captured in a study of blood T cell repertoires in COVID-19. In the study overall: Acute and convalescent COVID-19 specimens originated in the United States, Italy and Spain.

In germline, CDR1 is SGHRS, CDR2 YFSETQ. The CDR3 is made up of 13 amino acids. V lost 0 bases, J lost 7 bases, and 11 bases lay in between. How the authors handled the data: Estimation of nucleated cell counts was performed using reference gene primer amplification. Produced via immunoSEQ multiplex PCR; TCRdb's table is partial and in-frame only. The DNA was the basis for D and trimming; V, J and clone size are from that table. This table holds approximately 170,000 clones, around 85% found once. The receptor was isolated from a middle-aged man with active or convalescent COVID-19. The chain is built from TRBV5-1 and TRBJ2-7; possibly TRBD2 for D (5 bases). Sequenced input: peripheral blood. CDR3 in amino acids: CASSLATGGEQYF. CDR3 nucleotides: TGCGCCAGCAGCTTGGCGACCGGCGGGGAGCAGTACTTC.